The 16 T cell receptor beta chains given below trace back to one sample, sequenced in a study of blood T cell repertoires in COVID-19. This table comes from immunoSEQ multiplex PCR, and its TCRdb copy is limited to in-frame clones, with some not included. The table shows around 15,000 clones, with approximately 84% occurring only once. The sequencing sample was made of peripheral blood. These receptors originate from a human donor in a cohort sampled during active COVID-19.

V is TRBV6-4 and J is TRBJ1-5; 7 nucleotides align to TRBD1. Germline-derived CDR1 and CDR2 are MRHNA and SNTAGT. V lost 2 bases to trimming and J lost 1 base; unmatched junction nucleotides: 5. CDR3 size: 16 residues. CDR3 in amino acids: CASSDPQGGSNQPQHF. DNA for the CDR3: TGTGCCAGCAGTGACCCCCAGGGGGGAAGCAATCAGCCCCAGCATTTT.

V usage is TRBV5-1 and J usage is TRBJ2-5; TRBD1 agrees at 7 bases. V shed 3 bases, J shed 0 bases, and the junction held 8 bases outside the gene matches. The CDR3 sequence is 16 residues long. Germline V lookup: CDR1 SGHRS, CDR2 YFSETQ. The CDR3 reads CASSSPTGTDQETQYF. CDR3 DNA: TGCGCCAGCAGCTCACCTACCGGGACAGACCAAGAGACCCAGTACTTC.

The chain links TRBV3-1 (or the pseudogene TRBV3-2) to TRBJ2-1; D not certain. V lost 4 bases and J lost 5, with 9 bases in between. Germline V gives CDR1 LGHDT, CDR2 YNNKEL (reference sequence). This CDR3 is 13 amino acids long. The CDR3 region is CASSLILNNEQFF. The CDR3 DNA is TGTGCCAGCAGCCTGATACTAAACAATGAGCAGTTCTTC.

Here the CDR3 DNA reads TGTGCCAGCAGCGGGACTGGCCCCCAAGAGACCCAGTACTTC. The encoded protein is CASSGTGPQETQYF. The V call is TRBV7-3, the J call TRBJ2-5, with TRBD2 as a possible D gene (6 bases). Looked up from germline, CDR1 is SGHTA and CDR2 is FQGTGA. V lost 5 bases and J lost 1, with 11 bases in between. The CDR3 sequence is 14 residues long.

The rearrangement links TRBV2 to TRBJ2-2; D is unclear. V was trimmed by 3 bases and J by 1 base, leaving 3 bases between them. Per the germline V gene, CDR1 is SNHLY and CDR2 is FYNNEI. The CDR3 contains 13 residues. CDR3: CASSDQNTGELFF. The CDR3 nucleotides read TGTGCCAGCAGTGATCAGAACACCGGGGAGCTGTTTTTT. Looking up the rest from reference TRBV2 and TRBJ2-2 gives the full variable domain: EPEVTQTPSHQVTQMGQEVILRCVPISNHLYFYWYRQILGQKVEFLVSFYNNEISEKSEIFDDQFSVERPDGSNFTLKIRSTKLEDSAMYFCASSDQNTGELFFGEGSRLTVL.

The chain is built from TRBV18 and TRBJ2-2, with a tentative D call TRBD2 (6 bases). This CDR3 has 16 amino acids. V gave up 3 bases and J gave up 5 bases, with 16 bases separating them. CDR1 is KGHSH, CDR2 LQKENI, per germline. The DNA of the CDR3 is TGTGCCAGCTCACCTCAGAATGCAGGAGGGACCGGGGAGCTGTTTTTT. Translated: CASSPQNAGGTGELFF.

The gene calls are TRBV5-1 and TRBJ1-1; no reliable D call. CDR1 is SGHRS, CDR2 YFSETQ, per germline. This CDR3 contains 15 residues. Trimming removed 0 bases at V and 1 base at J, with 10 bases between. The CDR3 bases are TGCGCCAGCAGCTTGGCCGGAACAGCGAACACTGAAGCTTTCTTT. This codes for CASSLAGTANTEAFF.

J is TRBJ1-4 and V is TRBV6-2 or TRBV6-3; D ambiguous. This CDR3 region has 14 residues. The germline CDR1 and CDR2 sequences are MNHEY and SVGEGT. Trimming took off 6 bases at V and 11 bases at J, with 19 bases between the two ends. Here the CDR3 reads CASSQGVAGRKLFF. The CDR3 bases are TGTGCCAGCAGCCAAGGCGTGGCAGGAAGGAAACTGTTTTTT.

The CDR3 sequence is CASTPRGASNQPQHF. The CDR3 DNA is TGTGCCAGCACCCCCCGGGGGGCCAGCAATCAGCCCCAGCATTTT. This chain joins TRBV6-2 or TRBV6-3 and TRBJ1-5; possibly TRBD1 for D (6 bases). CDR3 length: 15 amino acids. Germline values: CDR1 MNHEY, CDR2 SVGEGT. With 7 bases removed from V and 1 base from J, the gap between germline ends came to 14 bases.

V gene TRBV7-3 combines with J gene TRBJ2-2; D is undetermined. The CDR3 spans 15 residues. Trimming shortened V by 3 bases and J by 1 base, and 9 bases separated the two germline ends. Germline loops: CDR1 SGHTA, CDR2 FQGTGA. Here the CDR3 reads CASSFDPGNTGELFF. The CDR3 DNA reads TGTGCCAGCAGCTTCGATCCCGGGAACACCGGGGAGCTGTTTTTT.

The chain carries TRBV9 and TRBJ2-2; maybe TRBD2 (7 bases). V was cut by 0 bases and J by 3 bases, with 12 bases left in between. The CDR3 sequence is 16 residues long. Per the germline V gene, CDR1 is SGDLS and CDR2 is YYNGEE. CDR3 region: CASSVEGGGHTGELFF. Written as DNA, the CDR3 is TGTGCCAGCAGCGTAGAGGGCGGGGGCCACACCGGGGAGCTGTTTTTT. Full variable domain (remainder filled in from reference TRBV9 and TRBJ2-2): DSGVTQTPKHLITATGQRVTLRCSPRSGDLSVYWYQQSLDQGLQFLIQYYNGEERAKGNILERFSAQQFPDLHSELNLSSLELGDSALYFCASSVEGGGHTGELFFGEGSRLTVL.

The J gene is TRBJ2-3, the V gene TRBV5-1; 9 positions match TRBD2. The CDR3 length is 18 residues. Germline CDR1 reads SGHRS; CDR2 reads YFSETQ. V lost 0 bases and J lost 0; bases outside the gene matches: 8. CDR3: CASSLGLAETLSTDTQYF. CDR3 DNA sequence: TGCGCCAGCAGCTTGGGACTAGCGGAGACACTTAGCACAGATACGCAGTATTTT.

CDR3 sequence reads: CASTSGGETQYF. As DNA, the CDR3 is TGTGCCAGCACGTCAGGAGGAGAGACCCAGTACTTC. The V gene is TRBV6-5, the J gene TRBJ2-5, with D possibly matching TRBD2 (5 bases). The CDR3 consists of 12 residues. Trimming pared 7 bases from V and 4 bases from J, leaving 10 bases between. The V gene's germline CDR1 is MNHEY and CDR2 SVGAGI.

This chain uses TRBV4-1 with TRBJ1-2; 9 positions match TRBD1. After removal of 0 bases from V and 6 bases from J, the junction contained 8 bases not matched to a gene. The CDR3 is made up of 16 amino acids. Germline V CDR1 and CDR2: MGHRA, YSYEKL. The CDR3 DNA follows: TGCGCCAGCAGCCAAGATCCCGGACAGGGGTGGAATGGCTACACCTTC. Its protein product is CASSQDPGQGWNGYTF.

The chain joins TRBV7-9 to TRBJ2-1, with TRBD2 matching 8 bases. The CDR3 has 14 residues. Germline V gives CDR1 SEHNR, CDR2 FQNEAQ (reference sequence). J was trimmed by 10 bases and V by 4 bases; bases with no gene match: 9. CDR3 residues: CASSSAGTSNEQFF. CDR3 nucleotides: TGTGCCAGCAGCTCCGCCGGGACTAGTAACGAGCAGTTCTTC.

The chain uses TRBV2 and TRBJ1-5; 7 bases agree with TRBD1. V dropped 3 bases and J dropped 6; count of bases not matched to a gene: 5. Germline-derived CDR1 and CDR2 are SNHLY and FYNNEI. CDR3 length: 14 amino acids. In nucleotides, the CDR3 is TGTGCCAGCAGTGAGCAGGGGGGTGCTCAGCCCCAGCATTTT. This gives the protein CASSEQGGAQPQHF.